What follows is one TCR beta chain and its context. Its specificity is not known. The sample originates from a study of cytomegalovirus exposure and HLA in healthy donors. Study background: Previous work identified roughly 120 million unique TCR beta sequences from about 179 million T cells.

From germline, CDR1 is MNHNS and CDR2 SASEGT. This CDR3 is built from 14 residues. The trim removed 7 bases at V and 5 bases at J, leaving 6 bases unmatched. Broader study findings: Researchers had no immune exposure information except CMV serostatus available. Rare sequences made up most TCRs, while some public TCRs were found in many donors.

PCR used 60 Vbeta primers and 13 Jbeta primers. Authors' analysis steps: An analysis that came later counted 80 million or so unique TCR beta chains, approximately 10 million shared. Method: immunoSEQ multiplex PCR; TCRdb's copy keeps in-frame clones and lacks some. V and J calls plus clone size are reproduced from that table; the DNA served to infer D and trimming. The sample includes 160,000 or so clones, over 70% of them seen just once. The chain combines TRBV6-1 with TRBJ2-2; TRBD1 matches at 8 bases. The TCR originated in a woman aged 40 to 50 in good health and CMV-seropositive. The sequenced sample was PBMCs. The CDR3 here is CASNADRGTGELFF. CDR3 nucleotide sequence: TGTGCCAGCAACGCCGACAGGGGAACCGGGGAGCTGTTTTTT.